Shown below are 32 T cell receptor beta chains from a single sample sequenced in a study of glioma-infiltrating T cells. TCR alpha and beta CDR3 regions were amplified from RNA using iRepertoire nested multiplex PCR. One entry per CDR3 protein, called by TCRdb with MiXCR from the multiplex PCR reads. The sample lists about 130,000 distinct CDR3 sequences, around 25% occurring once. The sequencing input was glioma tissue, nonneoplastic brain tissue, or PBMCs (not recorded which). Receptors originate from a human donor with low-grade glioma or glioblastoma, undergoing nonglioma brain surgery, or in good health (not recorded which).

This clonotype turned up a few times. The gene calls are TRBV14 and TRBJ2-1, with a tentative D call TRBD2 (6 bases). Per germline, CDR1 SGHDN and CDR2 FVKESK. The CDR3 consists of 15 residues. Trimming cost V 1 base and J 4 bases, with 11 bases left between them. CDR3 region: CASSQATSPYNEQFF. In DNA, the CDR3 is TGTGCCAGCAGCCAAGCGACTAGTCCATACAATGAGCAGTTCTTC. Full variable domain (rest looked up from reference TRBV14 and TRBJ2-1): EAGVTQFPSHSVIEKGQTVTLRCDPISGHDNLYWYRRVMGKEIKFLLHFVKESKQDESGMPNNRFLAERTGGTYSTLKVQPAELEDSGVYFCASSQATSPYNEQFFGPGTRLTVL.

The chain is built from TRBV4-1 and TRBJ2-1; 10 nucleotides line up with TRBD1. The CDR3 extends over 15 amino acids. CDR1 and CDR2 (germline): MGHRA, YSYEKL. The J segment lost 7 bases and the V segment lost 5 bases, leaving 8 bases of the junction unmatched. The CDR3 DNA sequence: TGCGCCAGCAGCACGGGACAGGGGATAAGAAATGAGCAGTTCTTC. Encoded protein: CASSTGQGIRNEQFF.

The chain recombines TRBV3-1 with TRBJ2-3; D is undetermined. Between the trimmed V and J ends, which lost 0 bases and 6 bases, there was a span of 13 bases. From germline, CDR1 is LGHDT and CDR2 YNNKEL (reference sequence). The length of the CDR3 is 15 residues. The CDR3 coding sequence is TGTGCCAGCAGCCAAGAGGCCCGAGGAAGGGATACGCAGTATTTT. Protein: CASSQEARGRDTQYF.

This clonotype turned up a few times. The chain employs TRBV2 and TRBJ2-7; D is undetermined. The CDR3 spans 11 residues. The germline V gene has CDR1 SNHLY and CDR2 FYNNEI. V was trimmed by 5 bases and J by 6 bases, leaving 8 bases between them. The DNA for the CDR3 is TGTGCCAGCAGTTTACCGCCCGAGCAGTACGTC. This codes for CASSLPPEQYV.

With regard to this clonotype: Being one base from a much bigger clone, this may be a read error. V is TRBV4-1 and J is TRBJ2-3, with no clear D. The CDR3 is 12 residues long. Germline V CDR1 and CDR2: MGHRA, YSYEKL. The DNA of the CDR3 is TGTGCCAGCAGCCAAGATCCAAAGTCGCAGTATTTT. This sequence encodes CASSQDPKSQYF.

Details on this clonotype: A junction end diverges from the germline sequence, so it may reflect a read error. The chain joins TRBV4-2 to TRBJ2-1; D remains ambiguous. The length of the CDR3 is 12 residues. Germline V lookup: CDR1 LGHNA, CDR2 YNFKEQ. The CDR3 sequence: CASIQGFNEQFF. DNA of the CDR3: TGTGCCAGCATCCAAGGTTTTAATGAGCAGTTCTTC.

Only a few counts were recorded for this clonotype. The rearrangement uses TRBV29-1 and TRBJ1-5; no clear D gene. Germline CDR1 SQVTM, CDR2 ANQGSEA. CDR3 size: 12 residues. V gave up 4 bases and J gave up 3 bases, with 7 bases separating them. CDR3 region: CSVGHYNQPQHF. The DNA for the CDR3 is TGCAGCGTTGGACATTACAATCAGCCCCAGCATTTT.

This clonotype has only a few counts. V gene TRBV7-9 combines with J gene TRBJ2-1, with TRBD2 as a possible D gene (7 bases). V lost 1 base, J lost 7 bases, and 17 bases lay in between. The germline CDR1 and CDR2 sequences are SEHNR and FQNEAQ (reference sequence). CDR3 size: 16 residues. The DNA of the CDR3 is TGTGCCAGCAGCTTAGAGGGGGGGCCAAGCGGAAATGAGCAGTTCTTC. This gives the protein CASSLEGGPSGNEQFF.

This clonotype was seen many times. The chain uses TRBV7-2 and TRBJ2-1, with D maybe TRBD1 (6 bases). Germline V gene data show CDR1 as SGHTA and CDR2 as FQGNSA. V was pared by 6 bases and J by 6 bases, with 15 bases between. This CDR3 contains 14 residues. The CDR3 reads CASRAAGTSNEQFF. Here the CDR3 DNA reads TGTGCCAGCAGAGCCGCCGGGACAAGCAATGAGCAGTTCTTC.

The V and J genes are TRBV24-1 and TRBJ2-5; 8 positions match TRBD1. V lost 7 bases, J lost 0 bases, and 3 bases stayed unmatched. The germline gives CDR1 KGHDR, CDR2 SFDVKD. The CDR3 is made up of 14 amino acids. The CDR3 DNA reads as TGTGCCACCAGGGGACAGGACTACCAAGAGACCCAGTACTTC. It encodes CATRGQDYQETQYF.

By share, this clonotype counts as medium-sized. The rearrangement joins TRBV15 to TRBJ2-3; 7 nucleotides align to TRBD1. The V and J ends lost 0 bases and 2 bases, in that order; junction bases with no gene match: 5. The CDR3 length is 16 residues. CDR1 and CDR2 (germline): LNHNV, YYDKDF (reference sequence). CDR3 sequence: CATSRDRDRSTDTQYF. In nucleotides, the CDR3 is TGTGCCACCAGCAGAGATCGGGACAGATCCACAGATACGCAGTATTTT.

The chain recombines TRBV2 with TRBJ2-5; D may be TRBD1 (6 bases). The CDR3 contains 15 residues. Germline CDR1 and CDR2: SNHLY and FYNNEI. The V end lost 7 bases, the J end lost 2 bases, and 17 bases lay between the germline ends. The CDR3 nucleotides read TGTGCCAGCACCCGAGGGCAGGGGCGACAAGAGACCCAGTACTTC. Protein: CASTRGQGRQETQYF.

The chain links TRBV4-1 to TRBJ2-1, with D maybe TRBD1 (6 bases). Trimming shortened V by 6 bases and J by 4 bases, and 13 bases separated the two germline ends. CDR3 length equals 14 residues. The germline CDR1 and CDR2 sequences are MGHRA and YSYEKL. In DNA, the CDR3 is TGCGCCAGCAGGCGACTCCAGGGGTACAATGAGCAGTTCTTC. Translated, it gives CASRRLQGYNEQFF.

This clonotype was seen at least ten times. The V and J genes are TRBV15 and TRBJ2-3, with 11 bases matching TRBD1. The V gene end was trimmed by 3 bases and the J gene end by 6 bases; junction bases not matched to a gene: 8. Per the germline V gene, CDR1 is LNHNV and CDR2 is YYDKDF (reference sequence). The CDR3 spans 16 residues. The DNA of the CDR3 is TGTGCCACCAGCAGGGGACCGGACAGGGGGCCGGATACGCAGTATTTT. Residues: CATSRGPDRGPDTQYF. Full variable domain (remainder filled in from reference TRBV15 and TRBJ2-3): DAMVIQNPRYQVTQFGKPVTLSCSQTLNHNVMYWYQQKSSQAPKLLFHYYDKDFNNEADTPDNFQSRRPNTSFCFLDIRSPGLGDTAMYLCATSRGPDRGPDTQYFGPGTRLTVL.

Details on this clonotype: Just one base apart from a much larger clone, this may be a read error. The chain couples TRBV10-3 to TRBJ2-7, with 10 bases fitting TRBD2. Trimming cost V 5 bases and J 7 bases; bases outside gene matches: 14. The CDR3 is 16 residues long. Germline lookup yields CDR1 ENHRY and CDR2 SYGVKD. The CDR3 nucleotides read TGTGCCATCAGTCAACTAGCGGGGCCAAGACGAGGAGAGCAGTACGTC. This encodes CAISQLAGPRRGEQYV.

In regard to this clonotype: A much larger clonotype is one base distant, so this may be a read error. The chain carries TRBV15 and TRBJ1-1; no definite D call. Germline CDR1 LNHNV, CDR2 YYDKDF (reference sequence). The length of the CDR3 is 14 residues. Here the CDR3 DNA reads TGTGCCACCAGCTTTTATGAGCGGAACGCTGAAGCTTTCTTT. Its translation: CATSFYERNAEAFF.

The J gene is TRBJ2-5, the V gene TRBV6-1, with D maybe TRBD1 (6 bases). Between the trimmed V and J ends, which lost 5 bases and 4 bases, there was a span of 14 bases. Germline V lookup: CDR1 MNHNS, CDR2 SASEGT. The CDR3 is made up of 14 amino acids. The DNA of the CDR3 is TGTGCCAGCAGTTTAGGGTGGGGGCGAGAGACCCAGTACTTC. This sequence encodes CASSLGWGRETQYF.

The rearrangement uses TRBV20-1 and TRBJ2-5; D gene ambiguous. The ends were cut back, 1 base at V and 2 bases at J, with 11 bases in the middle. The CDR3 is 14 residues long. Germline values: CDR1 DFQATT, CDR2 SNEGSKA (reference sequence). The CDR3 region is CSARGPVRQETQYF. The CDR3 region has the DNA TGCAGTGCTAGAGGCCCTGTGAGGCAAGAGACCCAGTACTTC.

This clonotype was seen a handful of times. This rearrangement joins TRBV14 to TRBJ1-2; D remains unclear. The CDR3 is made up of 14 amino acids. Germline CDR1 is SGHDN and CDR2 is FVKESK. The germline V and J ends were trimmed by 1 base and 4 bases, with 10 bases remaining between them. The CDR3 DNA sequence: TGTGCCAGCAGCCAAGGAGGTTATGGCTATGGCTACACCTTC. Translating gives CASSQGGYGYGYTF. The full variable domain, with the rest looked up from reference TRBV14 and TRBJ1-2, is EAGVTQFPSHSVIEKGQTVTLRCDPISGHDNLYWYRRVMGKEIKFLLHFVKESKQDESGMPNNRFLAERTGGTYSTLKVQPAELEDSGVYFCASSQGGYGYGYTFGSGTRLTVV.

Comments on this clonotype: This may come from a read error, since a much larger clone is one base off. J is TRBJ1-1 and V is TRBV12-3 or TRBV12-4, with TRBD1 identical over 9 bases. J gave up 6 bases and V 5 bases, and 4 bases lay outside the gene matches. CDR3 length: 13 amino acids. CDR3 loop: CASSGTGYPEAFF. CDR3 nucleotides: TGTGCCAGCAGTGGGACAGGGTACCCTGAAGCTTTCTTT.

This clonotype appeared a few times. J is TRBJ2-3 and V is TRBV11-2; D is perhaps TRBD2 (6 bases). The CDR3 extends over 14 amino acids. Deletions cut 1 base from V and 5 bases from J, with 10 bases between. CDR1 and CDR2 from the germline V gene are SGHAT and FQNNGV. CDR3 sequence reads: CASSLVGGVDTQYF. The CDR3 DNA follows: TGTGCCAGCAGCTTAGTTGGCGGGGTAGATACGCAGTATTTT.

To note about this clonotype: This may be a read error: a much more frequent sequence differs by one nucleotide. The V call is TRBV25-1, the J call TRBJ1-1; no firm D call. The CDR3 is 12 amino acids. Germline lookup yields CDR1 MGHDK and CDR2 SYGVNS. Written as DNA, the CDR3 is TGTGCCAGCAGTGAATTATCCTTGGGAGCTTTATTT. This codes for CASSELSLGALF.

The genes are TRBV7-9 and TRBJ1-2; D is unresolved. The germline V gene has CDR1 SEHNR and CDR2 FQNEAQ (reference sequence). The V gene lost 1 base and the J gene lost 6 bases, with 9 bases spanning the gap. The CDR3 runs 13 residues. The CDR3 region has the DNA TGTGCCAGCAGCTTAGAGGCCGGGAATGGCTACACCTTC. This codes for CASSLEAGNGYTF.

V is TRBV3-1 and J is TRBJ1-2, with a possible D match to TRBD1 (6 bases). Germline loops: CDR1 LGHDT, CDR2 YNNKEL (reference sequence). This CDR3 has 14 amino acids. Trimming stripped 0 bases from V and 9 bases from J, with 14 bases between. The CDR3 DNA reads as TGTGCCAGCAGCCAAGATCTCACAGGGCCAAGCTACACCTTC. Protein product: CASSQDLTGPSYTF.

V and J are TRBV7-2 and TRBJ2-7; the match to TRBD1 covers 7 bases. The V gene end was trimmed by 1 base and the J gene end by 4 bases; junction bases not matched to a gene: 4. The CDR3 is 14 amino acids. CDR1 is SGHTA, CDR2 FQGNSA, per germline. CDR3 amino acids: CASSLGGGEYEQYV. Written as DNA, the CDR3 is TGTGCCAGCAGCTTAGGAGGGGGCGAGTACGAGCAGTACGTC.

The genes are TRBV10-3 and TRBJ2-7; a weak D match, TRBD2 (6 bases). Germline V CDR1 and CDR2: ENHRY, SYGVKD. The CDR3 length is 14 residues. Trimming cost V 5 bases and J 2 bases, with 13 bases left between them. CDR3 in amino acids: CAISPGLNTYEQYV. For the CDR3, the DNA is TGTGCCATCAGTCCGGGACTCAACACCTACGAGCAGTACGTC.

This clonotype occurred a few times. J is TRBJ2-1 and V is TRBV7-2; D unclear. Germline assignment: CDR1 SGHTA and CDR2 FQGNSA. V was pared by 5 bases and J by 2 bases, with 13 bases between. The CDR3 has 15 amino acids. The CDR3 is CASSGGQTAYNEQFF. The CDR3 nucleotides read TGTGCCAGCAGCGGCGGCCAAACCGCCTACAATGAGCAGTTCTTC.

The chain uses TRBV19 and TRBJ2-2; possibly TRBD1 for D (6 bases). The V end lost 3 bases, the J end lost 3 bases, and 11 bases lay between the germline ends. CDR3 length: 15 amino acids. CDR1 LNHDA and CDR2 SQIVND come from the germline V gene (reference sequence). The CDR3 here is CASSMLQGDTGELFF. The CDR3, as DNA: TGTGCCAGTAGTATGTTACAGGGCGACACCGGGGAGCTGTTTTTT.

This clonotype was detected only a few times. This sequence joins TRBV2 and TRBJ1-1; D is ambiguous. The CDR3 is made up of 13 amino acids. The ends were cut back, 6 bases at V and 3 bases at J, with 11 bases in the middle. Germline-derived CDR1 and CDR2 are SNHLY and FYNNEI. CDR3 loop: CASSAGSDTEAFF. Here the CDR3 DNA reads TGTGCCAGCAGCGCAGGTTCGGACACTGAAGCTTTCTTT.

This clonotype was detected only a few times. CDR3 sequence reads: CASSQRQGGENTIYF. For the CDR3, the DNA is TGTGCCAGCAGCCAACGACAGGGTGGGGAAAACACCATATATTTT. This rearrangement joins TRBV4-2 to TRBJ1-3; TRBD1 aligns across 7 bases. This CDR3 contains 15 residues. V lost 2 bases, J lost 6 bases, and 7 bases stayed unmatched. CDR1 is LGHNA and CDR2 is YNFKEQ in the germline V gene.

This clonotype was detected a few times. The chain is built from TRBV7-2 and TRBJ2-3; D gene uncertain. V lost 1 base, J lost 4 bases, and 6 bases lay in between. CDR3 length: 13 amino acids. The germline V gene encodes CDR1 SGHTA and CDR2 FQGNSA. The CDR3 DNA is TGTGCCAGCAGCTTAGTAGCACCAGATACGCAGTATTTT. Amino acid sequence: CASSLVAPDTQYF.

This clonotype has more than one count but fewer than ten. The junction shows a germline mismatch at one end, possibly a read error. The rearrangement uses TRBV6-1 and TRBJ1-2; the match to TRBD1 covers 7 bases. The germline gives CDR1 MNHNS, CDR2 SASEGT. This CDR3 is 14 amino acids long. The DNA for the CDR3 is TGCGCCAGCAGTGAATCCGGGACAGAGGATGGCTACACCTTC. Translation: CASSESGTEDGYTF.